This record looks at one T cell receptor beta chain sequence and its context. Its antigen is as yet unknown. V dropped 3 bases and J dropped 5; count of bases not matched to a gene: 4. Germline CDR1 DFQATT, CDR2 SNEGSKA (reference sequence). The CDR3 is 13 amino acids. This record comes from a study of spatial heterogeneity in lung cancer. Study-level findings and limits: For expanded intratumoral alpha and beta TCRs, counts tracked tumor mutation counts.

The time point was: sample taken at primary tumor resection. Whole RNA, which was extracted from tumor, nontumor lung tissue or frozen PBMC, was sequenced without any cell sorting. Unique molecular identifiers, one per molecule, were present on every TCR cDNA molecule. TCRdb re-called the 5' RACE reads with MiXCR, one entry per CDR3 protein. The profile shows fewer than 15,000 distinct CDR3 sequences, around 3.2% of them singletons. Here the sequenced sample was lung tumor tissue, taken at surgery. The rearrangement uses TRBV20-1 and TRBJ1-2, with 9 nucleotides matching TRBD1. This receptor was taken from a male donor with early-stage non-small cell lung cancer. CDR3 residues: CSASPGTGYGYTF. In DNA form, the CDR3 reads TGCAGTGCTAGCCCCGGGACAGGGTATGGCTACACCTTC.